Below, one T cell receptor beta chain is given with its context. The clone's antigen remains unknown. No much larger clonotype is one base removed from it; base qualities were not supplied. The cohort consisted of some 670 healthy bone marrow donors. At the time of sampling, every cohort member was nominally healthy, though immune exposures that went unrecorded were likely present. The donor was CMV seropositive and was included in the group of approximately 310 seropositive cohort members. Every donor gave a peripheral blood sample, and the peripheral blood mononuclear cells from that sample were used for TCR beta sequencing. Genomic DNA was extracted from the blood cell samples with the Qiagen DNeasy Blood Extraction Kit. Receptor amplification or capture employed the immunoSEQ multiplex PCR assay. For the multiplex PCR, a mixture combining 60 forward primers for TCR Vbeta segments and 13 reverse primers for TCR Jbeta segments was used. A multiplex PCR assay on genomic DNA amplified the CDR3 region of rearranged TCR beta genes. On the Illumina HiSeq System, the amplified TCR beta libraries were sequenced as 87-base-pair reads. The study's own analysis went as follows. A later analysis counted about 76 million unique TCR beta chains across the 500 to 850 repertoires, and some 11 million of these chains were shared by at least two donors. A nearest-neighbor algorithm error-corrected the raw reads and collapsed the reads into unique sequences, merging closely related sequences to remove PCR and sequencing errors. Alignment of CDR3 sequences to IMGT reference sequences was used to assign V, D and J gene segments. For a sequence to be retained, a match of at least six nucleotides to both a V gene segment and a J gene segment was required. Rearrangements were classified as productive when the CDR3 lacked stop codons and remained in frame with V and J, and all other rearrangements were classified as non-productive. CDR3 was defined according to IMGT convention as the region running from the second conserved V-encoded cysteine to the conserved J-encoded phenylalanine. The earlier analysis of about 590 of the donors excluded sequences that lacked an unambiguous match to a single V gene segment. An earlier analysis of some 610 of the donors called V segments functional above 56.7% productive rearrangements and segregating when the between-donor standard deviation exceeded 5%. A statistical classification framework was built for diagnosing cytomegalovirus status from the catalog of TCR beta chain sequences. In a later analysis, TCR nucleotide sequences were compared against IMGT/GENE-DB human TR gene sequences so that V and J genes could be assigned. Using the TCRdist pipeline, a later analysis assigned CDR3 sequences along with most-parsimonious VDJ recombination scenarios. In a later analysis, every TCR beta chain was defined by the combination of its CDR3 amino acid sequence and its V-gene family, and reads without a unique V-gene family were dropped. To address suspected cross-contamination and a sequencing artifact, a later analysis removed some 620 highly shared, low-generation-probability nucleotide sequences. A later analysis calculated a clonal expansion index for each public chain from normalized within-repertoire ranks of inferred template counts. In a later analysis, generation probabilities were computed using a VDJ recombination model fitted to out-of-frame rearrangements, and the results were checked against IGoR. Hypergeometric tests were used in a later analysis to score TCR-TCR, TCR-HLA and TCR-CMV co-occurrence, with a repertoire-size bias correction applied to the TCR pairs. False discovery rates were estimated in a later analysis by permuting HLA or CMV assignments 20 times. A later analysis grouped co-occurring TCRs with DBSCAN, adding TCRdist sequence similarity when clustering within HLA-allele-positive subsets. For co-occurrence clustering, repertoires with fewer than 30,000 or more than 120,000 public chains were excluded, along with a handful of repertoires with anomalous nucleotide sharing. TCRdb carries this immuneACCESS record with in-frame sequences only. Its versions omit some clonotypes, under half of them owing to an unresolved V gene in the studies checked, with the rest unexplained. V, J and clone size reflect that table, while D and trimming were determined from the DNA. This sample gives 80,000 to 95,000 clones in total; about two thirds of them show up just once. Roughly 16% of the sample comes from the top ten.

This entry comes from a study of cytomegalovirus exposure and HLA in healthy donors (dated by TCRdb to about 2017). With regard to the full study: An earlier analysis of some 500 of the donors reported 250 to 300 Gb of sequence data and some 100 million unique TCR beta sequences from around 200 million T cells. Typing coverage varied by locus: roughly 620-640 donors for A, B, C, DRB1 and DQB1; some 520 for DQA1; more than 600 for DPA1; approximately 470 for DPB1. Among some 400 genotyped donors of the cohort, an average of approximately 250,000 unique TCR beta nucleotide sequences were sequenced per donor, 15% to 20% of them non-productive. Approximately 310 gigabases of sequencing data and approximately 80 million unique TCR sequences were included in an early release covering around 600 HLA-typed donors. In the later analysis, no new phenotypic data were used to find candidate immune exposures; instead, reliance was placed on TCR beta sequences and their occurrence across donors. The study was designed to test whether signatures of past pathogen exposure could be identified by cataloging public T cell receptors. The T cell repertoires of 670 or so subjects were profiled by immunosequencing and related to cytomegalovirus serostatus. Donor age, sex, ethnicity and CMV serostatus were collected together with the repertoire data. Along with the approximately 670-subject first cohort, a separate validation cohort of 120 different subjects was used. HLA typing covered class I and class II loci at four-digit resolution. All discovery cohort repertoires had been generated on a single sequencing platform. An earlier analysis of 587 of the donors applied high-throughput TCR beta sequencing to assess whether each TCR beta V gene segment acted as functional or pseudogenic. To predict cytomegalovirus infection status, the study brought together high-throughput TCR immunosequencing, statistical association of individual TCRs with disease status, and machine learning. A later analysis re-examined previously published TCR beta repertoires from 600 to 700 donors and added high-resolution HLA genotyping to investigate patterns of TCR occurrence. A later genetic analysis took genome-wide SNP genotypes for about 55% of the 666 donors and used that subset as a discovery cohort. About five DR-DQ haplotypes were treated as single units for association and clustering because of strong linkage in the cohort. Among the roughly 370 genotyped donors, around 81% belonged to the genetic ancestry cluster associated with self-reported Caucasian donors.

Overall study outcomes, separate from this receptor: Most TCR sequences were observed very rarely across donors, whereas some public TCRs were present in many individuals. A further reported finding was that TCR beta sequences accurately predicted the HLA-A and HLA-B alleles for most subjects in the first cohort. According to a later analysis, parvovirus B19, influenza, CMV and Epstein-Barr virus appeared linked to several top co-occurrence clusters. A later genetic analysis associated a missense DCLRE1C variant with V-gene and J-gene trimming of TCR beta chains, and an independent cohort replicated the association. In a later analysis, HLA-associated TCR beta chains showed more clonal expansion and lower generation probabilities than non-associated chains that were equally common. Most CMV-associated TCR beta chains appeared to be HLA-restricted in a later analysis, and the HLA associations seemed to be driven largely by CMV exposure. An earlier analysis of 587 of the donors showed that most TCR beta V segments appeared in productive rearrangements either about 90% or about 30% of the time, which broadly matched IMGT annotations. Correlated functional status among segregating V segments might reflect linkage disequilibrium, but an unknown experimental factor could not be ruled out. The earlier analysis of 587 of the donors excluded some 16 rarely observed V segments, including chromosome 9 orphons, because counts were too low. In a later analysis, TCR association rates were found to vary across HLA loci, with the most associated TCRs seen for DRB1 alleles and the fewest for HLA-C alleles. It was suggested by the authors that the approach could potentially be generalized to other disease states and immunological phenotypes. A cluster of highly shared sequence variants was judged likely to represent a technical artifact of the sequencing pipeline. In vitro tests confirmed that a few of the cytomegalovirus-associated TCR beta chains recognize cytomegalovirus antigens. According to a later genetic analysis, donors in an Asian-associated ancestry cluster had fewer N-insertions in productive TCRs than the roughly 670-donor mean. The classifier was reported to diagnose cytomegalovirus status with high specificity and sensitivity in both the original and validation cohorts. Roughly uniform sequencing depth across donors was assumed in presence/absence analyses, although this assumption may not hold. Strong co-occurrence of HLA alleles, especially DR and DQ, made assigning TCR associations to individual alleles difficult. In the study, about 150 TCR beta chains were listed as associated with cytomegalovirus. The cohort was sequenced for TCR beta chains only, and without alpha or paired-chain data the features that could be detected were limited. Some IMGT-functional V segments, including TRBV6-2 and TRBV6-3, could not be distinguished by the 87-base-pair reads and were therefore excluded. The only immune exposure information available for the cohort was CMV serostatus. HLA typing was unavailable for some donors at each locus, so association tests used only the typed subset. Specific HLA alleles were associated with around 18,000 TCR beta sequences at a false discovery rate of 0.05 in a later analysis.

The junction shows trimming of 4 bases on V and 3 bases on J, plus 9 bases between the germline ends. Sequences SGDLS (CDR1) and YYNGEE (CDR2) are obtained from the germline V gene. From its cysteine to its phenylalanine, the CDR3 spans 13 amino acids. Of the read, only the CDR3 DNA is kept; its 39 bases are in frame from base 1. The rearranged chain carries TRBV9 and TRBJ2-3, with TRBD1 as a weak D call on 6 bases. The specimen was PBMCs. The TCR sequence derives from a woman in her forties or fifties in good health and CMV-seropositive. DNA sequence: TGTGCCAGCAGCCCAGGGACAACAGATACGCAGTATTTT. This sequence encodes CASSPGTTDTQYF.